This is a list of T cell receptor beta chains from one sample in a study of T cell repertoires in cytomegalovirus infection. TCRdb analysed the reads with MiXCR anew, one entry per CDR3 protein. Of about 85,000 distinct CDR3 sequences listed, roughly half are singletons. The antigens for these receptors are not known. Here the sequenced sample was CD8+ T cells from cultured PBMCs, taken from culture after CMV antigen stimulation. The receptor source for this set is a human donor in good health (CMV status not recorded). Some clones in this sample may be carry-over from other donors' samples. Each CDR3 is given with its conserved first and last residue. The order of the fields is D gene, clone size, V gene, J gene, CDR3 DNA, CDR3 protein. The D gene is left open where the match is weak. Clone size is given for some rows only: seen once, a few or many times, or a class if the clone is expanded.

>NA|NA|TRBV20-1|TRBJ1-5
TGCAGTGCTAGTACCGCGGGGGCTAGCAATCAGCCCCAGCATTTT
CSASTAGASNQPQHF
>TRBD1|NA|TRBV15|TRBJ1-5
TGTGCCACCCAACGTGGGACAGGGACATATAGCAATCAGCCCCAGCATTTT
CATQRGTGTYSNQPQHF
>NA|NA|TRBV2|TRBJ2-1
TGTGCCAGCAGCGCGACAGGAGCCAATGAGCAGTTCTTC
CASSATGANEQFF
>NA|few|TRBV7-6|TRBJ2-5
TGTGCCAGCAGCTTAAGCCGAGCTTCCGGGGTTCAGACCCAGTACTTC
CASSLSRASGVQTQYF
>TRBD1|NA|TRBV7-9|TRBJ2-2
TGTGCCAGCAGCCCCAAGACAGGGGGCCCACACACCGGGGAGCTGTTTTTT
CASSPKTGGPHTGELFF
>TRBD1|NA|TRBV7-2|TRBJ1-6
TGTGCCAGCAGCTCGGTCACAGGGGGAAGTTCACCCCTCCACTTT
CASSSVTGGSSPLHF
>NA|NA|TRBV19|TRBJ2-3
TGTGCCAGTAGTATGCCGAGCCTTGGGATAGATACGCAGTATTTT
CASSMPSLGIDTQYF
>NA|NA|TRBV12-3/TRBV12-4|TRBJ1-4
TGTGCCAGCAGTCCACAGGGTGGTGCAACTAATGAAAAACTGTTTTTT
CASSPQGGATNEKLFF
>NA|few|TRBV4-2|TRBJ2-5
TGTGCCAGCAGCCCGACTGGGTCTAGCGCGAATGAGTACCAAGAGACCCAGTACTTC
CASSPTGSSANEYQETQYF
>NA|few|TRBV2|TRBJ2-7
TGTGCCAGCAGTGAACCCGGACTGTCCTACGAGCAGTACTTC
CASSEPGLSYEQYF
>NA|many|TRBV7-2|TRBJ2-3
TGTGCCAGCAGCTCTGGGAACCGGAGACTAGATACGCAGTATTTT
CASSSGNRRLDTQYF
>TRBD1|few|TRBV6-8|TRBJ1-5
TGTGCCAGCAGTTACTCGACAGGGATGGGGCAGCCCCAGCATTTT
CASSYSTGMGQPQHF
>NA|few|TRBV7-6|TRBJ1-2
TGTGCCAGCAGCTTAAGAGGGACTGATGGCTACACCTTC
CASSLRGTDGYTF
>NA|few|TRBV12-3/TRBV12-4|TRBJ1-5
TGTGCCAGCAGTTTTATCCGCAATCAGCCCCAGCATTTT
CASSFIRNQPQHF
>NA|NA|TRBV7-8|TRBJ2-4
TGTGCCAGCAGCTTAGGACTCGAGCTGCTGGAAAACATTCAGTACTTC
CASSLGLELLENIQYF
>NA|few|TRBV2|TRBJ1-2
TGTGCCAGATATGCTAACTATGGCTACACCTTC
CARYANYGYTF
>NA|NA|TRBV6-1|TRBJ2-1
TGTGCCAGTCACTCCTACAATGAGCAGTTCTTC
CASHSYNEQFF
>TRBD2|NA|TRBV7-2|TRBJ2-1
TGTGCCAGCAGCTTAGCTATTTCTAGCGGGATCTCCTACAATGAGCAGTTCTTC
CASSLAISSGISYNEQFF
>NA|NA|TRBV12-3/TRBV12-4|TRBJ2-3
TGTGCCAGCAGCCTAAGGAGGGCAGGGGGCACAGATACGCAGTATTTT
CASSLRRAGGTDTQYF
>TRBD1|NA|TRBV29-1|TRBJ1-1
TGCAGCGTTGCAGGGGGAGCCACTGAAGCTTTCTTT
CSVAGGATEAFF
>NA|NA|TRBV2|TRBJ1-2
TGTGCCAGCAGTGGTCTCGGCTACACCTTC
CASSGLGYTF
>NA|NA|TRBV6-2/TRBV6-3|TRBJ1-5
TGTGCCAGCACCATGTCGACCTGGAGGAGCAATCAGCCCCAGCATTTT
CASTMSTWRSNQPQHF
>NA|NA|TRBV30|TRBJ1-5
TGTGCCTGGAGTCTCGGGGGCAATCAGCCCCAGCATTTT
CAWSLGGNQPQHF
>NA|NA|TRBV6-6|TRBJ2-7
TGTGCCAGCAGTGAGGTTTGGGGGACAAATGCCTACGAGCAGTACTTC
CASSEVWGTNAYEQYF
>TRBD1|few|TRBV7-6|TRBJ2-7
TGTGCCAGCAGCCCTCGGCGGACAGGGGATTACGAGCAGTACTTC
CASSPRRTGDYEQYF
>NA|NA|TRBV27|TRBJ2-3
TGTGCCAGCAGAGCGCGAGTGAGCACAGATACGCAGTATTTT
CASRARVSTDTQYF
>NA|NA|TRBV6-2/TRBV6-3|TRBJ2-1
TGTGCCAGCAGCTTTACTAGGAGTGAGCAGTTCTTC
CASSFTRSEQFF
>NA|NA|TRBV7-9|TRBJ2-7
TGTGCCAGCAGCTCTTTAGCGTACTACGAGCAGTACTTC
CASSSLAYYEQYF
>TRBD1|NA|TRBV6-6|TRBJ2-7
TGTGCCAGCAGGCCTTCCGGGACAGTTCTGTACGAGCAGTACTTC
CASRPSGTVLYEQYF
>TRBD2|NA|TRBV7-8|TRBJ2-4
TGTGCCAGCAGCACCCCGGGGGGAGGGAACATTCAGTACTTC
CASSTPGGGNIQYF
>NA|NA|TRBV12-3/TRBV12-4|TRBJ2-1
TGTGCCAGCAGTTATCGGGACACAAATGAGCAGTTCTTC
CASSYRDTNEQFF
>NA|NA|TRBV12-3/TRBV12-4|TRBJ2-7
TGTGCCAGCAGTTTTGCAGGGAACTCCTACGAGCAGTACTTC
CASSFAGNSYEQYF
>NA|few|TRBV7-3|TRBJ1-1
TGTGCCAGCAGCTTAAGAGGGCTGGGAACTGAAGCTTTCTTT
CASSLRGLGTEAFF
>NA|NA|TRBV5-4|TRBJ2-3
TGTGCCAGCAGTTCCCGGGGTGATACGCAGTATTTT
CASSSRGDTQYF
>TRBD1|NA|TRBV12-3/TRBV12-4|TRBJ1-2
TGTGCCAGCGATAGGGGACAGGGGGCTAACTATGGCTACACCTTC
CASDRGQGANYGYTF
>NA|NA|TRBV7-9|TRBJ1-1
TGTGCCAGCAGCTTACCCCGGGGCCAGGAAGCTTTCTTT
CASSLPRGQEAFF
>NA|few|TRBV11-2|TRBJ2-7
TGTGCCAGCAGCTTTGACCACTCCTACGAGCAGTACTTC
CASSFDHSYEQYF
>NA|few|TRBV7-2|TRBJ1-1
TGTGCCAGCACCGCCTCCGGGGGGACTGAAGCTTTCTTT
CASTASGGTEAFF
>TRBD2|many|TRBV7-2|TRBJ2-3
TGTGCCAGCAGCTTACCGGGACTAGCGGGAAACACAGATACGCAGTATTTT
CASSLPGLAGNTDTQYF
>TRBD1|few|TRBV4-1|TRBJ2-3
TGCGCCAGCAGCCAAGAATCCCCCCACACAGGGGCGAGCACAGATACGCAGTATTTT
CASSQESPHTGASTDTQYF
>TRBD2|NA|TRBV6-1|TRBJ2-1
TGTGCCAGCAGTTACGTCAGACTAGCGGGGGGTAACAATGAGCAGTTCTTC
CASSYVRLAGGNNEQFF
>TRBD1|NA|TRBV7-9|TRBJ2-1
TGTGCCAGCAGCTCCGGACAGGGAAGAAGGAATGAGCAGTTCTTC
CASSSGQGRRNEQFF
>NA|NA|TRBV27|TRBJ2-7
TGTGCCAGCAGTCTGGGGGGGGGGCCTGGTGAGCAGTACTTC
CASSLGGGPGEQYF
>NA|few|TRBV12-3/TRBV12-4|TRBJ2-1
TGTGCCAGCAGCCTGATCCCTTCCAAGGAGCAGTTCTTC
CASSLIPSKEQFF
>TRBD1|NA|TRBV19|TRBJ1-1
TGTGCCAGTAGTGACAGGGGGGGGGGTAGACCTGAAGCTTTCTTT
CASSDRGGGRPEAFF
>TRBD2|NA|TRBV6-1|TRBJ2-1
TGTGCCAGCAGTGAAGGCGGAGCGGGGATCAATGAGCAGTTCTTC
CASSEGGAGINEQFF
>NA|NA|TRBV27|TRBJ2-7
TGTGCCAGCAGCTTGGGCAGGGGCTCCTACGAGCAGTACTTC
CASSLGRGSYEQYF
>NA|NA|TRBV5-5|TRBJ2-7
TGTGCCAGCAGCTTAAGGCGGTTCGACTACGAGCAGTACTTC
CASSLRRFDYEQYF
>NA|NA|TRBV7-6|TRBJ2-7
TGTGCCAGCAGCTTAGACAGGGCAGCCTACGAGCAGTACTTC
CASSLDRAAYEQYF
>NA|NA|TRBV7-3|TRBJ2-3
TGTGCCAGCAGCTCCAGCGGCTGGGTCACAGATACGCAGTATTTT
CASSSSGWVTDTQYF
>NA|few|TRBV7-2|TRBJ2-7
TGTGCCAGCAGCCCCCGAAGGGCCTACGAGCAGTACTTC
CASSPRRAYEQYF
>TRBD1|NA|TRBV4-1|TRBJ2-2
TGCGCCAGCAGCCGGTACAGGGGGAACACCGGGGAGCTGTTTTTT
CASSRYRGNTGELFF
>NA|NA|TRBV14|TRBJ2-2
TGTGCCAGCAGCCAAGACAGGGGACCGAACACCGGGGAGCTGTTTTTT
CASSQDRGPNTGELFF
>TRBD1|NA|TRBV27|TRBJ1-4
TGTGCCAGCAGTTCGGGACAGAGGAGTGAAAAACTGTTTTTT
CASSSGQRSEKLFF
>TRBD1|few|TRBV20-1|TRBJ2-1
TGCAGTGCTAGAGATAGTAATGGGGCAGGGGGACGTGAGCAGTTCTTC
CSARDSNGAGGREQFF
>NA|NA|TRBV19|TRBJ2-7
TGTGCCAGTAGTGGGCAGGAGAGCTCCTACGAGCAGTACTTC
CASSGQESSYEQYF
>TRBD2|few|TRBV7-6|TRBJ2-7
TGTGCCAGCAGCTTACGATCGGCGGGACTAGCGGGTAACTACGAGCAGTACTTC
CASSLRSAGLAGNYEQYF
>NA|NA|TRBV10-2|TRBJ2-7
TGCGCCAGCAGCATGGACGACTCCTACGAGCAGTACTTC
CASSMDDSYEQYF
>NA|NA|TRBV2|TRBJ2-7
TGTGCCAGCAGTGGTGTGGGCACTATCCACGAGCAGTACTTC
CASSGVGTIHEQYF
>NA|NA|TRBV10-3|TRBJ2-1
TGTGCCATCCTAGTGGACAATGAGCAGTTCTTC
CAILVDNEQFF